This T cell receptor beta chain was sequenced for a study of blood T cell repertoires in COVID-19. Background on the study: Both acute and convalescent COVID-19 samples were obtained from the United States, Italy and Spain. Sample material is recorded as cDNA or gDNA derived from T cells, B-cell-depleted T cells, or PBMCs.

The length of the CDR3 is 17 residues. Germline CDR1 is SGHRS and CDR2 is YFSETQ. Trimming took 0 bases from V and 2 from J, leaving 16 bases between them. Original data processing: By means of reference gene primer amplification, nucleated cell counts were estimated. Method: immunoSEQ multiplex PCR; TCRdb's copy keeps in-frame clones and lacks some. V, J and clone size were drawn from that table, and D and trimming were deduced from the DNA. The table has over 400,000 clones, roughly 89% seen once. Patients in Seattle were enrolled during active infection, then followed longitudinally. Specimen: peripheral blood. This rearrangement joins TRBV5-1 to TRBJ2-3, with D possibly TRBD2 on 7 matching bases. This clonotype originated in a woman between 50 and 59 years old with COVID-19, enrolled during active disease. CDR3 coding DNA: TGCGCCAGCAGCTTGGGGTCGGGCGGGGGCAACACAGATACGCAGTATTTT. This translates into CASSLGSGGGNTDTQYF. Complete variable domain (other parts from reference TRBV5-1 and TRBJ2-3): KAGVTQTPRYLIKTRGQQVTLSCSPISGHRSVSWYQQTPGQGLQFLFEYFSETQRNKGNFPGRFSGRQFSNSRSEMNVSTLELGDSALYLCASSLGSGGGNTDTQYFGPGTRLTVL.